The rows below give T cell receptor beta chains drawn from one sample of a study of T cell changes during pregnancy in multiple sclerosis. Libraries were prepared by immunoSEQ multiplex PCR; TCRdb keeps only in-frame clonotypes and omits some of them. Of 88,000 or so clones in the sample, just over 90% were seen once. The sequencing here drew on peripheral blood, taken before pregnancy. These receptors were obtained from a female donor with multiple sclerosis, enrolled in a pregnancy study. Both conserved end residues are part of each CDR3. Each record gives: J gene, V gene, D gene, clone size, CDR3 DNA, CDR3 protein. The D gene is left open where the match is weak. Size values are once, few and many counts, or a class for expanded clones, and some rows have none.

TRBJ2-7	TRBV7-7	NA	once	TGTGCTAGCAGCTTAAGTGCAGGGGTCGGGGAGCAGTACTTC	CASSLSAGVGEQYF
TRBJ2-3	TRBV11-2	TRBD2	few	TGTGCCAGCAGCTCCCCTCCAGGGACTAGTCTGTCAGGAACGCAGTATTTT	CASSSPPGTSLSGTQYF
TRBJ2-3	TRBV20-1	NA	NA	TGCAGTGCTCGGTTTCCAGATACGCAGTATTTT	CSARFPDTQYF
TRBJ1-5	TRBV28	NA	NA	TGTGCCGTCGGGACATACAATCAGCCCCAGCATTTT	CAVGTYNQPQHF
TRBJ2-7	TRBV4-1	NA	NA	TGCGCCAGCAGCCAAGGGGCATTTGACCGCACGAACTACGAGCAGTACTTC	CASSQGAFDRTNYEQYF
TRBJ2-7	TRBV2	TRBD2	NA	TGTGCCAGCAGTGGTGGACTAGCGGGGGCGGACGAGCAGTACTTC	CASSGGLAGADEQYF
TRBJ2-1	TRBV6-5	NA	NA	TGTGCCAGCGGAATCGGGAGTGCCTACAATGAGCAGTTCTTC	CASGIGSAYNEQFF
TRBJ1-1	TRBV28	NA	NA	TGTGCCAGCAGTCGCGGGGGGGCTCCTGAAGCTTTCTTT	CASSRGGAPEAFF
TRBJ1-4	TRBV28	NA	NA	TGTGCCAGCAGCTACAGGGAGTTAGGTGAAAAACTGTTTTTT	CASSYRELGEKLFF
TRBJ2-5	TRBV4-2	TRBD2	NA	TGTGCCAGCAGCGCCCTAGCGGGAGAAGAGACCCAGTACTTC	CASSALAGEETQYF
TRBJ1-2	TRBV6-5	NA	NA	TGTGCCAGCAGTTCGGCGGAGGGCTATGGCTACACCTTC	CASSSAEGYGYTF
TRBJ2-5	TRBV15	TRBD2	NA	TGTGCCACTGACTCTAGCGGGAGGCCAGAGACCCAGTACTTC	CATDSSGRPETQYF
TRBJ2-5	TRBV5-1	TRBD2	NA	TGCGCCAGCAGCGGAACTAGCGGCGAATTTAGGGAGACCCAGTACTTC	CASSGTSGEFRETQYF
TRBJ2-1	TRBV9	NA	NA	TGTGCCAGCAGTAGACTAAGGGGGACTGAGCAGTTCTTC	CASSRLRGTEQFF
TRBJ2-2	TRBV29-1	NA	NA	TGCAGCGTTGACAGGCAGGGGTCAGGGGAGCTGTTTTTT	CSVDRQGSGELFF
TRBJ2-7	TRBV5-4	NA	NA	TGTGCCAGCAGCCTGGGTTTAGGGAGCTCCTACGAGCAGTACTTC	CASSLGLGSSYEQYF
TRBJ2-1	TRBV5-4	TRBD2	NA	TGTGCCAGCAGCAGTAAGCGGGAGGGTGAGCAGTTCTTC	CASSSKREGEQFF
TRBJ2-7	TRBV7-9	NA	NA	TGTGCCAGCAGCGGGTGGAGAAACTCCTACGAGCAGTACTTC	CASSGWRNSYEQYF
TRBJ2-7	TRBV28	NA	once	TGTGCCAGCAGTGCGGCTAGCAGGGGTAACTCCTACGAGCAGTACTTC	CASSAASRGNSYEQYF
TRBJ2-7	TRBV7-8	NA	NA	TGTGCCAGCAGCTTGCGCTTAAGAGAGCAGTACTTC	CASSLRLREQYF
TRBJ2-1	TRBV27	TRBD2	NA	TGTGCCAGCAGGCAGCCTACTAGCGGGAGGTGGAATGAGCAGTTCTTC	CASRQPTSGRWNEQFF
TRBJ2-1	TRBV19	NA	NA	TGTGCCAGTAGTTTCCTTTACAATGAGCAGTTCTTC	CASSFLYNEQFF
TRBJ2-5	TRBV7-6	TRBD1	NA	TGTGCCAGCAGCTTGGAACAGGACAGGGAAGAGACCCAGTACTTC	CASSLEQDREETQYF
TRBJ1-2	TRBV19	NA	NA	TGTGCCAGTAGTCTAGGGACATCAGCTAACTATGGCTACACCTTC	CASSLGTSANYGYTF
TRBJ1-1	TRBV13	TRBD1	NA	TGTGCCAGCAGCCAACCCGGGACAGGGGAAGCTTTCTTT	CASSQPGTGEAFF
TRBJ2-1	TRBV7-2	NA	NA	TGTGCCAGCAGCTTCAAGGGACTTCCCCGGGCCAATGAGCAGTTCTTC	CASSFKGLPRANEQFF
TRBJ1-5	TRBV6-6	NA	NA	TGTGCCAGCACCTCCAGAGAGGGAACGAGCAATCAGCCCCAGCATTTT	CASTSREGTSNQPQHF
TRBJ2-7	TRBV28	NA	few	TGTGCCAGCAGTCTCCCCCTTGCGTACGAGCAGTACTTC	CASSLPLAYEQYF
TRBJ2-7	TRBV15	TRBD1	NA	TGTGCCACCAGCAGAGGGACCGGGACAGGGTCCTACGAGCAGTACTTC	CATSRGTGTGSYEQYF
TRBJ2-7	TRBV9	TRBD2	NA	TGTGCCAGCAGCCCAGGTGGACTAGCGGGAGTCTACGAGCAGTACTTC	CASSPGGLAGVYEQYF
TRBJ1-2	TRBV6-5	NA	NA	TGTGCCCGGATACTGGGTAGCGCCTATGGCTACACCTTC	CARILGSAYGYTF
TRBJ2-7	TRBV7-2	TRBD2	NA	TGTGCCAGCAGCGATTCTAGCGGGAGGGCCTATTACGAGCAGTACTTC	CASSDSSGRAYYEQYF
TRBJ2-1	TRBV9	TRBD2	NA	TGTGCCAGCAGCTTGGGACTAGCGGGAGGTGGAGGCAATGAGCAGTTCTTC	CASSLGLAGGGGNEQFF
TRBJ2-7	TRBV7-9	NA	NA	TGTGCCAGCAGCCCCCCGGCAGGATCCTTTCTCTCCTACGAGCAGTACTTC	CASSPPAGSFLSYEQYF
TRBJ1-5	TRBV9	NA	many	TGTGCCAGCAGCGTATTAACAGATTATAGCAATCAGCCCCAGCATTTT	CASSVLTDYSNQPQHF
TRBJ2-7	TRBV30	TRBD2	NA	TGTGCCTGGAGTGTATCCGGGACTAGCTACGAGCAGTACTTC	CAWSVSGTSYEQYF
TRBJ2-7	TRBV14	TRBD2	NA	TGTGCCAGCAGCCACCCGGGACTAGCGGGAGGATCCTACGAGCAGTACTTC	CASSHPGLAGGSYEQYF
TRBJ2-7	TRBV7-9	NA	NA	TGTGCCAGCAGCTCCTTCCCAGGCGAGCAGTACTTC	CASSSFPGEQYF
TRBJ2-7	TRBV30	NA	NA	TGTGCCTGGAGTGTACAAAGTTCCTACGAGCAGTACTTC	CAWSVQSSYEQYF
TRBJ2-5	TRBV6-6	NA	NA	TGTGCCAGCAGTTATCCCCAGATAGAGACCCAGTACTTC	CASSYPQIETQYF
TRBJ2-1	TRBV18	NA	NA	TGTGCCAGCTCACCCCGGACAGCCAATGAGCAGTTCTTC	CASSPRTANEQFF